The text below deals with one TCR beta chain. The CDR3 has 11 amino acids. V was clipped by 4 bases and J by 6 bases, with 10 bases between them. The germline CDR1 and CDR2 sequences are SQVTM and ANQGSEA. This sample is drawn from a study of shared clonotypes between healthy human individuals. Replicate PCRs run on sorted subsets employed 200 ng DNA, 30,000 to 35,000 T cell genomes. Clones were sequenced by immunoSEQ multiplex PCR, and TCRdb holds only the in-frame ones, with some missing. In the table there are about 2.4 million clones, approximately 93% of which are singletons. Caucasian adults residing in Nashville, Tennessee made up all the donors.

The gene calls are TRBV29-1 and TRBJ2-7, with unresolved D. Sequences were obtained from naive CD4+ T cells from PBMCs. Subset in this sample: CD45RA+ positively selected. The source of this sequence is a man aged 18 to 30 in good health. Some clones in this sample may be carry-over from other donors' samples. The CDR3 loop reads CSVGTIREQYF. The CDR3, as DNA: TGCAGCGTTGGGACGATTCGCGAGCAGTACTTC.